Detailed here is one TCR beta chain. This sample stems from a study of blood T cell repertoires in COVID-19. About the study: Both acute and convalescent COVID-19 samples were obtained from the United States, Italy and Spain. From T cells, B-cell-depleted T cells, or PBMCs came the material, which was cDNA or gDNA.

Libraries were prepared by immunoSEQ multiplex PCR; TCRdb keeps only in-frame clonotypes and omits some of them. The sample gives roughly 120,000 clones, about 85% of which show up once; less than 15% is in the top ten. Trimming removed 2 bases at V and 5 bases at J, with 2 bases between. From germline, CDR1 is SGHKS and CDR2 YYEKEE (reference sequence). The CDR3 is 11 residues long. The sample taken for sequencing was peripheral blood. This receptor was obtained from a human donor in a cohort sampled during active COVID-19. The chain is built from TRBV5-5 and TRBJ2-1; D gene unclear. The DNA of the CDR3 is TGTGCCAGCAGCTTTAACAATGAGCAGTTCTTC. It yields the protein CASSFNNEQFF.